A selection of T cell receptor beta chains follows, all from one sample in a study of human T cells and chemical hapten exposure. TCRdb re-analysed the RACE reads in MiXCR, keeping a single row per CDR3 protein. The sample yields more than 60,000 distinct CDR3 sequences, about 8.6% seen once. Sequencing was carried out using whole blood. All receptors come from a male donor in good health. Some clones in this sample may be carry-over from other donors' samples. Both conserved end residues are part of each CDR3. A D gene is named only where the DNA matches it firmly. Clone size is shown for a subset of rows, as once, few, many or a class of expanded clone.

>.|TRBV6-2/TRBV6-3|TRBJ2-5|.
CASYTRTTGHIETQYF
TGTGCCAGCTATACCAGAACAACGGGACATATCGAGACCCAGTACTTC
>.|TRBV10-3|TRBJ2-3|TRBD1
CAISGGRDRATDTQYF
TGTGCCATCAGTGGGGGCCGGGACAGGGCCACAGATACGCAGTATTTT
>few|TRBV12-3/TRBV12-4|TRBJ2-3|.
CASSLDRYTDTQYF
TGTGCCAGCAGTTTAGACCGTTACACAGATACGCAGTATTTT
>.|TRBV5-1|TRBJ2-3|.
CASSQRWASTDTQYF
TGCGCCAGCAGCCAGAGGTGGGCTAGCACAGATACGCAGTATTTT
>.|TRBV7-8|TRBJ2-4|TRBD2
CASSLALAGALSYIQYF
TGTGCCAGCAGCTTAGCACTAGCGGGGGCCCTCAGCTACATTCAGTACTTC
>.|TRBV11-1|TRBJ1-4|TRBD1
CASSFVTGGGEKLFF
TGTGCCAGCAGCTTCGTAACAGGGGGCGGTGAAAAACTGTTTTTT
>many|TRBV7-7|TRBJ2-5|.
CASSDGRDSTLSGNQYF
TGTGCCAGCAGCGATGGGAGGGACAGTACCCTTTCCGGTAACCAGTACTTC
>.|TRBV12-3/TRBV12-4|TRBJ1-1|.
CASSQDSWTEAFF
TGTGCCAGCAGTCAGGACAGTTGGACTGAAGCTTTCTTT
>few|TRBV29-1|TRBJ2-3|TRBD1
CSVAGDRGRGDTQYF
TGCAGCGTTGCAGGGGACAGGGGGAGAGGAGATACGCAGTATTTT
>few|TRBV4-2|TRBJ1-6|TRBD1
CASTLDRAYNSPLHF
TGTGCCAGCACCCTAGACAGGGCGTATAATTCACCCCTCCACTTT
>.|TRBV10-3|TRBJ1-1|.
CAISEVGKTEAFF
TGTGCCATCAGTGAGGTAGGAAAAACTGAAGCTTTCTTT
>.|TRBV9|TRBJ2-1|.
CASSVRLGQYNEQFF
TGTGCCAGCAGCGTGCGTCTCGGGCAATACAATGAGCAGTTCTTC
>few|TRBV11-2|TRBJ1-1|.
CASSLGTDNTEAFF
TGTGCCAGCAGCTTAGGAACGGATAACACTGAAGCTTTCTTT
>many|TRBV4-3|TRBJ1-1|.
CASSQGRANTEAFF
TGCGCCAGCAGCCAAGGACGGGCGAACACTGAAGCTTTCTTT
>few|TRBV7-9|TRBJ2-7|TRBD1
CASSMDRGYEQYF
TGTGCCAGCAGCATGGACAGGGGTTACGAGCAGTACTTC
>many|TRBV2|TRBJ2-3|.
CASGWRVADTQYF
TGTGCCAGCGGATGGCGGGTAGCAGATACGCAGTATTTT
>.|TRBV3-1|TRBJ1-1|.
CASSQVVNTEAFF
TGTGCCAGCAGCCAAGTCGTCAACACTGAAGCTTTCTTT
>.|TRBV27|TRBJ1-2|TRBD1
CASSFFGRDSNYGYTF
TGTGCCAGCAGTTTTTTTGGTCGGGACAGTAACTATGGCTACACCTTC
>.|TRBV7-9|TRBJ1-2|.
CASSTGEHLGYTF
TGTGCCAGCAGCACCGGGGAGCACCTTGGCTACACCTTC
>many|TRBV7-9|TRBJ2-3|.
CASSPRLIVGAADTQYF
TGTGCCAGCAGCCCCCGGCTCATAGTAGGAGCGGCGGATACGCAGTATTTT
>.|TRBV12-3/TRBV12-4|TRBJ2-3|.
CASSFSLPISGTDTQYF
TGTGCCAGCAGTTTTTCGCTACCCATTTCGGGCACAGATACGCAGTATTTT
>many|TRBV19|TRBJ1-1|TRBD1
CASKPDRGHRAFF
TGTGCCAGTAAACCTGACAGGGGGCATCGGGCTTTCTTT
>few|TRBV29-1|TRBJ2-5|TRBD1
CSVISGTGGAETQYF
TGCAGCGTTATATCCGGGACAGGGGGTGCGGAGACCCAGTACTTC
>.|TRBV5-4|TRBJ2-5|.
CASSLGSHSEETQYF
TGTGCCAGCAGCTTGGGGAGTCACAGTGAAGAGACCCAGTACTTC
>many|TRBV6-5|TRBJ2-5|TRBD2
CASSPPGLAGTETQYF
TGTGCCAGCAGTCCACCGGGACTAGCGGGGACAGAGACCCAGTACTTC
>few|TRBV2|TRBJ1-1|.
CASSVRMEMTEAFF
TGTGCCAGCAGTGTCCGAATGGAGATGACTGAAGCTTTCTTT
>few|TRBV20-1|TRBJ1-4|TRBD1
CSARPNKGAIYEKLFF
TGCAGTGCTAGACCGAATAAGGGGGCGATTTATGAAAAACTGTTTTTT
>many|TRBV12-5|TRBJ2-3|.
CASGFDRARAADTQYF
TGTGCTAGTGGTTTTGACCGCGCTCGGGCGGCAGATACGCAGTATTTT
>.|TRBV20-1|TRBJ1-5|TRBD1
CSALRQGVRGNQPQHF
TGCAGTGCTCTGAGACAGGGTGTAAGGGGCAATCAGCCCCAGCATTTT
>.|TRBV10-3|TRBJ2-1|.
CAISNGAVSYNEQFF
TGTGCCATCAGTAATGGTGCAGTCTCCTACAATGAGCAGTTCTTC
>few|TRBV6-9|TRBJ2-7|TRBD1
CASSLEDRVRCEQYF
TGTGCCAGCAGTCTGGAGGACAGGGTGAGGTGCGAGCAGTACTTC
>.|TRBV20-1|TRBJ2-1|TRBD2
CSARRLAGGRDEQFF
TGCAGTGCTAGAAGACTAGCGGGAGGGAGGGATGAGCAGTTCTTC
>.|TRBV6-5|TRBJ1-1|.
CASSYSWGLNTEAFF
TGTGCCAGCAGTTACTCGTGGGGACTGAACACTGAAGCTTTCTTT
>few|TRBV6-5|TRBJ2-3|.
CASSYEMFTDTQYF
TGTGCCAGCAGTTACGAGATGTTCACAGATACGCAGTATTTT
>.|TRBV5-5|TRBJ1-1|TRBD1
CASSFARGQNTEAFF
TGTGCCAGCAGCTTTGCCAGGGGGCAGAACACTGAAGCTTTCTTT
>many|TRBV6-5|TRBJ1-1|TRBD1
CASSPPGQGRTEAFF
TGTGCCAGCAGTCCTCCGGGACAGGGTCGGACTGAAGCTTTCTTT
>.|TRBV10-3|TRBJ1-6|TRBD1
CAIKGDRGNGSPLHF
TGTGCCATCAAAGGGGACAGGGGGAATGGTTCACCCCTCCACTTT
>many|TRBV29-1|TRBJ2-7|.
CSAGDGYEQYF
TGCAGCGCGGGGGACGGATACGAGCAGTACTTC
>few|TRBV28|TRBJ2-7|TRBD2
CASSPTSGSFGEQYF
TGTGCCAGCAGTCCGACTAGCGGGAGTTTCGGCGAGCAGTACTTC
>few|TRBV5-1|TRBJ2-1|TRBD2
CASSPGTSGSVDEQFF
TGCGCCAGCAGCCCGGGGACTAGCGGGAGTGTCGATGAGCAGTTCTTC
>few|TRBV12-3/TRBV12-4|TRBJ1-1|TRBD1
CASSPPGQGSEAFF
TGTGCCAGCAGTCCCCCGGGACAGGGGTCTGAAGCTTTCTTT
>.|TRBV7-2|TRBJ2-1|.
CASSLEGAGSGYEQFF
TGTGCCAGCAGCTTAGAAGGGGCGGGGAGTGGCTATGAGCAGTTCTTC